This record covers a single T cell receptor beta chain. This CDR3 region has 15 residues. Germline assignment: CDR1 SGHAT and CDR2 FQNNGV. Preparation of TRB cDNA libraries relied on 5' RACE carrying UMI labels. With the 5' RACE reads reprocessed, TCRdb shows one record per CDR3 protein and no DNA. The repertoire table contains a few thousand distinct CDR3 sequences. This sample is drawn from a study of CXCR3-negative and CXCR3-positive naive CD8 T cells. This sequence was found in a human donor in good health. Some clones in this sample may be carry-over from other donors' samples. The rearrangement joins TRBV11-2 to TRBJ2-7; TCRdb names TRBD1, which stays unverified in the absence of DNA. The sequenced material came from naive CXCR3- CD8+ T cells from blood. Sample subset: CD45RO-CCR7+CD27+CD95- naive CD8+ T cells lacking CXCR3 (TNR3-). The CDR3 sequence is CASSLVGQGSYEQYF.